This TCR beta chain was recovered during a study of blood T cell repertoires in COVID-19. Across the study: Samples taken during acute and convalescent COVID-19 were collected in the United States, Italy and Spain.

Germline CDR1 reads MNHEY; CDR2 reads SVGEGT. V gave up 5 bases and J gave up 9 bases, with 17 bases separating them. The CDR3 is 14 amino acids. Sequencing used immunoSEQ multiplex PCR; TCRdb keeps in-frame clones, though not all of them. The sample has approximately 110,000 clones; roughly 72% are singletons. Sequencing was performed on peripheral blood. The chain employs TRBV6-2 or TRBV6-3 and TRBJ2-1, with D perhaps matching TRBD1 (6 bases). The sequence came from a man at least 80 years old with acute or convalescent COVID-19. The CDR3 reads CASSQGRAFGEQFF. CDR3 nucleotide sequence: TGTGCCAGCAGTCAGGGGCGCGCTTTTGGTGAGCAGTTCTTC.